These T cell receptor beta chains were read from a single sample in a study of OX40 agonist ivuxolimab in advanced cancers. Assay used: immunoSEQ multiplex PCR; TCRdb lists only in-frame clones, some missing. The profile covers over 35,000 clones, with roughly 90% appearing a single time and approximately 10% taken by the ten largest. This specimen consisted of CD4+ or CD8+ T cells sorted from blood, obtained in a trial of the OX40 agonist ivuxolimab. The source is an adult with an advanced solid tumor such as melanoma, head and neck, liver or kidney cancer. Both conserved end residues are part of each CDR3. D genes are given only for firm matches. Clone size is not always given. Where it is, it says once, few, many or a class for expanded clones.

CASRVAKTEFYEQYF	TGTGCCAGCAGGGTAGCAAAGACAGAATTCTACGAGCAGTACTTC	TRBJ2-7	.	.	TRBV6-1
CASSLVGQDLQETQYF	TGTGCCAGCAGCTTAGTAGGCCAGGATTTGCAAGAGACCCAGTACTTC	TRBJ2-5	.	.	TRBV11-2
CASSDGRGAKNIQYF	TGTGCCAGCAGCGACGGGCGGGGGGCCAAAAACATTCAGTACTTC	TRBJ2-4	.	.	TRBV12-1
CASSQEDRGLGGYTF	TGTGCCAGCAGCCAAGAGGACAGGGGGCTGGGTGGCTACACCTTC	TRBJ1-2	once	TRBD1	TRBV6-5
CASSVGGSYEQYF	TGTGCCAGCAGCGTAGGAGGGTCCTACGAGCAGTACTTC	TRBJ2-7	.	.	TRBV9
CASSAGTYNEQFF	TGTGCCAGCAGTGCGGGGACCTACAATGAGCAGTTCTTC	TRBJ2-1	.	.	TRBV28
CASISGTNAVQTQYF	TGTGCCAGCATCTCCGGGACTAACGCGGTACAGACCCAGTACTTC	TRBJ2-5	.	TRBD2	TRBV5-6
CASSVEGQGHNEQFF	TGTGCCAGCAGCGTAGAGGGACAGGGTCATAATGAGCAGTTCTTC	TRBJ2-1	.	TRBD1	TRBV9
CASSGGGAGGYTF	TGTGCCAGCAGCGGAGGGGGCGCGGGTGGCTACACCTTC	TRBJ1-2	.	TRBD1	TRBV7-9
CAWSLEELTQYF	TGTGCCTGGAGTCTGGAGGAGCTCACCCAGTACTTC	TRBJ2-5	.	.	TRBV30
CASSLALGQGSNEKLFF	TGTGCCAGCAGCTTGGCCCTGGGACAGGGATCTAATGAAAAACTGTTTTTT	TRBJ1-4	.	TRBD1	TRBV5-5
CASSIVTQDEQYF	TGTGCCAGTAGTATCGTCACCCAAGACGAGCAGTACTTC	TRBJ2-7	.	.	TRBV19
CASSPGTYSTDTQYF	TGTGCCAGCAGCCCCGGGACATATAGCACAGATACGCAGTATTTT	TRBJ2-3	.	.	TRBV7-3
CASSISENTEAFF	TGTGCCAGTAGTATAAGTGAGAACACTGAAGCTTTCTTT	TRBJ1-1	.	.	TRBV19
CASSILMNTEAFF	TGTGCCAGTAGTATCCTTATGAACACTGAAGCTTTCTTT	TRBJ1-1	.	.	TRBV19
CASSTQTLPSYNEQFF	TGTGCCAGCAGCACCCAGACCCTACCCTCCTACAATGAGCAGTTCTTC	TRBJ2-1	.	.	TRBV7-6
CASSKNNEQFF	TGTGCCTCGTCCAAGAACAATGAGCAGTTCTTC	TRBJ2-1	.	.	TRBV5-4
CASNGGADYGYTF	TGTGCCAGCAATGGGGGGGCGGACTATGGCTACACCTTC	TRBJ1-2	.	.	TRBV6-5
CASSFAISGTEQYF	TGTGCCAGCAGCTTTGCAATTTCAGGGACCGAGCAGTACTTC	TRBJ2-7	.	.	TRBV11-3
CASSLEELRNQPQHF	TGTGCCAGCAGCCTGGAGGAGCTGCGGAATCAGCCCCAGCATTTT	TRBJ1-5	.	.	TRBV5-5
CAWGPGLAQETQYF	TGTGCCTGGGGCCCGGGACTAGCCCAAGAGACCCAGTACTTC	TRBJ2-5	.	TRBD2	TRBV30
CASSNGVFEQYF	TGTGCCAGCAGCAACGGAGTCTTCGAGCAGTACTTC	TRBJ2-7	.	.	TRBV5-6
CASSFGLGSYEQYF	TGTGCCAGCAGTTTTGGACTGGGGTCCTACGAGCAGTACTTC	TRBJ2-7	few	.	TRBV6-5
CASSLLQGVKETQYF	TGTGCCAGCAGTTTATTACAGGGGGTAAAAGAGACCCAGTACTTC	TRBJ2-5	.	TRBD1	TRBV27
CASSVGGRGEQYF	TGTGCCAGCAGCGTGGGGGGCCGTGGGGAGCAGTACTTC	TRBJ2-7	.	.	TRBV9
CASSLPRDRGYITEAFF	TGCGCCAGCAGCCTCCCCCGGGACAGGGGGTATATCACTGAAGCTTTCTTT	TRBJ1-1	.	TRBD1	TRBV5-1
CASSAPTGREGLETQYF	TGCGCCAGCAGCGCGCCAACAGGGCGGGAGGGCCTCGAGACCCAGTACTTC	TRBJ2-5	.	TRBD2	TRBV5-1
CASSAVGRINEKLFF	TGTGCCAGCAGCGCCGTGGGACGGATTAATGAAAAACTGTTTTTT	TRBJ1-4	.	.	TRBV9
CASSQNEQGPYEQYF	TGTGCCAGCAGCCAGAATGAACAGGGGCCCTACGAGCAGTACTTC	TRBJ2-7	.	TRBD1	TRBV6-5
CASSLMEDLSGSGTEAFF	TGTGCCAGCAGCTTAATGGAGGACCTCTCAGGGTCGGGGACTGAAGCTTTCTTT	TRBJ1-1	.	.	TRBV7-9
CATGPDYGYTF	TGTGCCACAGGTCCTGACTATGGCTACACCTTC	TRBJ1-2	.	.	TRBV19
CASSIGPTDNEQFF	TGTGCCAGTAGTATAGGCCCGACCGACAATGAGCAGTTCTTC	TRBJ2-1	.	.	TRBV19
CASSYPWREAGGEETQYF	TGTGCCAGCAGCTATCCGTGGCGGGAAGCGGGGGGGGAAGAGACCCAGTACTTC	TRBJ2-5	.	TRBD2	TRBV7-2
CASSPTGRDIQYF	TGTGCCAGTAGCCCGACAGGGCGGGACATTCAGTACTTC	TRBJ2-4	.	TRBD1	TRBV19
CASSRPSYEQYF	TGTGCCAGCAGTAGGCCATCCTACGAGCAGTACTTC	TRBJ2-7	.	.	TRBV6-1
CATITSWRSWESVYYGYTF	TGTGCCACCATCACTTCGTGGCGTAGTTGGGAAAGTGTCTACTATGGCTACACCTTC	TRBJ1-2	.	.	TRBV7-2
CASSRISETYEQYF	TGTGCCAGCAGCCGGATTAGTGAGACCTACGAGCAGTACTTC	TRBJ2-7	once	.	TRBV11-2
CASSLSEWNTEAFF	TGCGCCAGCAGCCTTTCGGAGTGGAACACTGAAGCTTTCTTT	TRBJ1-1	few	.	TRBV4-1
CASSPGQGMKALHF	TGTGCCAGCAGCCCGGGACAGGGGATGAAGGCCCTCCACTTT	TRBJ1-6	.	TRBD1	TRBV27
CAWSGGTGTDTQYF	TGTGCCTGGAGTGGGGGGACAGGCACAGATACGCAGTATTTT	TRBJ2-3	.	TRBD1	TRBV30
CASRPRADETQYF	TGTGCCAGCAGACCCAGGGCGGATGAGACCCAGTACTTC	TRBJ2-5	once	.	TRBV27
CASSYGQGAGGYTF	TGTGCCAGCAGTTACGGGCAGGGGGCCGGAGGCTACACCTTC	TRBJ1-2	.	TRBD1	TRBV6-5
CASSIDPFIGRGYTF	TGTGCCAGTAGTATAGATCCCTTCATAGGTCGGGGCTACACCTTC	TRBJ1-2	.	.	TRBV19
CASSLEALDYNEQFF	TGTGCCAGCAGCTTAGAGGCCTTAGACTACAATGAGCAGTTCTTC	TRBJ2-1	.	.	TRBV7-3
CASSFPGAGNTIYF	TGTGCCAGCAGCTTTCCGGGGGCTGGAAACACCATATATTTT	TRBJ1-3	.	.	TRBV7-9
CARSLRTRKTGRGGTEAFF	TGTGCCAGAAGCTTGAGAACGAGGAAGACAGGGAGGGGCGGCACTGAAGCTTTCTTT	TRBJ1-1	.	TRBD1	TRBV5-3
CASSVTGTGVYGYTF	TGTGCCAGCAGCGTTACCGGGACAGGGGTTTATGGCTACACCTTC	TRBJ1-2	.	TRBD1	TRBV7-9
CASSLGRQGNTEAFF	TGTGCCAGCAGTTTAGGGAGACAGGGGAACACTGAAGCTTTCTTT	TRBJ1-1	.	TRBD1	TRBV27
CASTRGRAPYNEQFF	TGTGCCAGTACCCGGGGCAGGGCGCCCTACAATGAGCAGTTCTTC	TRBJ2-1	many	.	TRBV19
CASSFLAGGYEQYF	TGTGCCAGCAGCTTTTTAGCGGGGGGCTACGAGCAGTACTTC	TRBJ2-7	.	TRBD2	TRBV7-2
CASSAPLGETQYF	TGTGCCAGCAGCGCACCGTTAGGAGAGACCCAGTACTTC	TRBJ2-5	.	.	TRBV9
CASSQGGGRGRRRDTQYF	TGTGCCAGCAGCCAAGGAGGCGGGAGAGGCCGGCGGAGGGATACGCAGTATTTT	TRBJ2-3	.	TRBD2	TRBV9
CASSPGLALNQETQYF	TGTGCCAGCAGCCCTGGACTAGCGCTTAACCAAGAGACCCAGTACTTC	TRBJ2-5	.	TRBD2	TRBV7-9
CATSREALRETQYF	TGTGCCACCAGCAGAGAAGCCTTGAGGGAGACCCAGTACTTC	TRBJ2-5	.	.	TRBV15
CASSLATAYEQYF	TGTGCCAGCAGCTTAGCGACGGCCTACGAGCAGTACTTC	TRBJ2-7	.	.	TRBV11-2
CSVEGLGAGAGELFF	TGCAGCGTTGAAGGCCTCGGGGCAGGGGCCGGGGAGCTGTTTTTT	TRBJ2-2	.	.	TRBV29-1
CSVEKGHYEQYF	TGCAGCGTTGAGAAGGGCCACTACGAGCAGTACTTC	TRBJ2-7	.	.	TRBV29-1
CASSQASGGPEQGYNEQFF	TGCGCCAGCAGCCAAGCGAGCGGGGGGCCGGAACAGGGCTACAATGAGCAGTTCTTC	TRBJ2-1	.	TRBD2	TRBV4-3
CASSFDPSSYEQYF	TGTGCCAGTAGCTTCGACCCTAGCTCCTACGAGCAGTACTTC	TRBJ2-7	.	.	TRBV13
CASSLGATYEQYF	TGTGCCAGCAGCTTAGGAGCCACCTACGAGCAGTACTTC	TRBJ2-7	.	.	TRBV11-2